This T cell receptor (beta chain) was found in a study of cytomegalovirus exposure and HLA in healthy donors. Findings and limits, study-wide: TCR beta V- and J-gene trimming was later associated with a missense DCLRE1C variant. According to an earlier analysis, most TCR beta V segments yielded productive rearrangements about 87% or about 30% of the time. Most CMV-associated TCR beta chains appeared HLA-restricted in a later analysis. Reports state that TCR beta sequences accurately predicted most subjects' HLA-A and HLA-B alleles.

A note on this clone: The target antigen is unknown.

60 Vbeta and 13 Jbeta primers were used in PCR. The repertoire was sequenced with immunoSEQ multiplex PCR; TCRdb's copy has only in-frame clones and lacks some. This table holds about 190,000 clones, 75% to 90% found once. Unmatched junction bases numbered 8, after V lost 4 bases and J lost 4 bases. This CDR3 comprises 15 residues. Looked up from germline, CDR1 is MGHRA and CDR2 is YSYEKL. This TCR came from a boy aged 2 to 10 in good health and CMV-seronegative. Input material: PBMCs. The chain joins TRBV4-1 to TRBJ2-7, with 9 bases matching TRBD2. CDR3 nucleotide sequence: TGCGCCAGCAGCCTTAGGCTAGCGGGAATATACGAGCAGTACTTC. Amino acid sequence: CASSLRLAGIYEQYF.